These 6 T cell receptor beta chains share one sample of origin, sequenced in a study of blood T cell repertoires in COVID-19. Profiling relied on immunoSEQ multiplex PCR, and the TCRdb table lists in-frame clones only, not all of them. Altogether more than 70,000 clones are present, approximately 86% being singletons, with the ten largest covering roughly 3.1%. Input material: peripheral blood. Source of these receptors: a woman aged 45-65 years with active or convalescent COVID-19.

This chain's CDR3 is CASNPSPGGGSADTQYF. CDR3 DNA sequence: TGTGCCAGCAACCCCTCCCCCGGCGGGGGGTCGGCAGATACGCAGTATTTT. V usage is TRBV4-2 and J usage is TRBJ2-3; 8 nucleotides line up with TRBD2. The CDR3 is 17 residues long. The germline CDR1 and CDR2 sequences are LGHNA and YNFKEQ. Trimming at V came to 7 bases and at J to 4 bases, leaving 16 bases not matched to a gene.

The V gene is TRBV9, the J gene TRBJ1-2, with TRBD1 matching 10 bases. The CDR3 contains 19 residues. V lost 0 bases and J lost 4; bases outside the gene matches: 15. From germline, CDR1 is SGDLS and CDR2 YYNGEE. The CDR3, as DNA: TGTGCCAGCAGCGTAGATGTAGGACAGGGGGGCGCGCCCCCCTATGGCTACACCTTC. Residues: CASSVDVGQGGAPPYGYTF. Using reference TRBV9 and TRBJ1-2 for the parts outside the CDR3, the full variable domain is DSGVTQTPKHLITATGQRVTLRCSPRSGDLSVYWYQQSLDQGLQFLIQYYNGEERAKGNILERFSAQQFPDLHSELNLSSLELGDSALYFCASSVDVGQGGAPPYGYTFGSGTRLTVV.

This chain uses TRBV19 with TRBJ1-1, with D perhaps matching TRBD1 (5 bases). CDR3 length: 15 residues. Per the germline V gene, CDR1 is LNHDA and CDR2 is SQIVND (reference sequence). Trimming removed 8 bases at V and 7 bases at J, with 23 bases between. This CDR3 reads CASGSLWAAQGEAFF. The DNA for the CDR3 is TGTGCCAGTGGGTCGTTGTGGGCGGCCCAGGGTGAAGCTTTCTTT.

The chain employs TRBV9 and TRBJ1-1; D not certain. From germline, CDR1 is SGDLS and CDR2 YYNGEE. The CDR3 loop spans 18 amino acids. V was clipped by 4 bases and J by 0 bases, with 22 bases between them. CDR3 bases: TGTGCCAGCAGCCGTTCTAACCTTCTTGAAACAGTGAACACTGAAGCTTTCTTT. Amino acid sequence: CASSRSNLLETVNTEAFF.

A few counts support this clone. The chain has TRBV30 and TRBJ2-7, with D unclear. The CDR3 contains 16 residues. Per the germline V gene, CDR1 is GTSNPN and CDR2 is SVGIG (reference sequence). V was trimmed by 0 bases and J by 3 bases, leaving 18 bases between them. This CDR3 reads CAWSVSRLLRGYEQYF. The CDR3, as DNA: TGTGCCTGGAGTGTATCGCGCCTCCTTCGAGGCTACGAGCAGTACTTC.

V usage is TRBV9 and J usage is TRBJ2-3, with D possibly TRBD2 on 5 matching bases. CDR1 and CDR2 (germline): SGDLS, YYNGEE. V was pared by 0 bases and J by 4 bases, with 9 bases between. The CDR3 runs to 14 residues. The CDR3 nucleotides read TGTGCCAGCAGCGTAGACACCGGGGCAGATACGCAGTATTTT. As protein: CASSVDTGADTQYF.